This TCR beta chain was retrieved from a study of blood T cell repertoires in COVID-19. Looking at the study overall: COVID-19 samples, acute and convalescent, were from the United States, Italy and Spain.

CDR1 and CDR2 (germline): SGHAT, FQNNGV. V gave up 1 base and J gave up 9 bases; unmatched junction bases: 5. This CDR3 is 14 amino acids long. Source study methods: Amplification of reference gene primers was used by the study to estimate nucleated cell counts. Profiling relied on immunoSEQ multiplex PCR, and the TCRdb table lists in-frame clones only, not all of them. V and J calls and clone size follow that table, whereas D and trimming were derived from the DNA. The sample shows about 120,000 clones, under 85% of them seen only once. The clonotype originates from a man in his 60s with acute or convalescent COVID-19. What was sequenced was peripheral blood. The chain is built from TRBV11-2 and TRBJ2-1; TRBD1 matches 8 bases. As DNA, the CDR3 is TGTGCCAGCAGCTTAGTCCGACAGGGGACTGAGCAGTTCTTC. Its translation is CASSLVRQGTEQFF.